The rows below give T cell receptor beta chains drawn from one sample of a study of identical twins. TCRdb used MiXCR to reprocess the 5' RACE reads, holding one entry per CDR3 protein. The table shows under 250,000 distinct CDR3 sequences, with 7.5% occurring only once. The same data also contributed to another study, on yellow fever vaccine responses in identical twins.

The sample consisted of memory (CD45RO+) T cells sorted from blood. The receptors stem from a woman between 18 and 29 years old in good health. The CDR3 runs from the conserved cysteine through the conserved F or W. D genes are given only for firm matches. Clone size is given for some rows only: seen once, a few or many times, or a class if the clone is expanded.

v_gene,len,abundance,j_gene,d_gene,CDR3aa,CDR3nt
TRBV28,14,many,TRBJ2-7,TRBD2,CASSLSKRGYEQYF,TGTGCCAGCAGTTTATCGAAGCGGGGGTACGAGCAGTACTTC
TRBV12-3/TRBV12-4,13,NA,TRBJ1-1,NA,CASSYRQNTEAFF,TGTGCCAGCAGTTACAGACAGAACACTGAAGCTTTCTTT
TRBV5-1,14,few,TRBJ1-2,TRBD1,CASSNRDSINGYTF,TGCGCCAGCAGTAACCGGGACAGTATTAATGGCTACACCTTC
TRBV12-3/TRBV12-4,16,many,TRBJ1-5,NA,CASSLEGPSRSQPQHF,TGTGCCAGCAGTTTAGAAGGGCCTAGTCGAAGTCAGCCCCAGCATTTT
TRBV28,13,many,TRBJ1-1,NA,CAIVGAGIGAAFF,TGTGCCATCGTCGGGGCAGGGATCGGCGCGGCTTTCTTT
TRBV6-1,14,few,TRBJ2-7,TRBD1,CASRVQGDTYEQYF,TGTGCCAGCAGGGTACAGGGGGATACCTACGAGCAGTACTTC
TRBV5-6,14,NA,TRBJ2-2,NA,CAISPGLLCGELFF,TGTGCCATCAGCCCGGGGCTCCTCTGCGGGGAGCTGTTTTTT
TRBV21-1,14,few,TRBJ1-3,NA,CASSKRGLTNTIYF,TGTGCCAGCAGCAAGAGAGGGTTGACAAACACCATATATTTT
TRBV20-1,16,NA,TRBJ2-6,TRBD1,CSAIPLQGAGANVLTF,TGCAGTGCTATCCCCCTTCAGGGGGCTGGGGCCAACGTCCTGACTTTC
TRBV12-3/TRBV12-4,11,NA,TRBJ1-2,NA,CASSSDGGYTF,TGTGCCAGCAGTTCCGACGGTGGCTACACCTTC
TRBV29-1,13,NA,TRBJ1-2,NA,CSAQDGGDHGYTF,TGCAGCGCCCAGGATGGCGGGGACCATGGCTACACCTTC
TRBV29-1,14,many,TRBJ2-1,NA,CSVGNGGVRNEQFF,TGCAGCGTTGGGAACGGTGGAGTGAGAAATGAGCAGTTCTTC
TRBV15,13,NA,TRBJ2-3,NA,CATLRPGSDTQYF,TGTGCCACTCTAAGGCCGGGGTCAGATACGCAGTATTTT
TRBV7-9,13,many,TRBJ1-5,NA,CASSRGINQPQHF,TGTGCCAGCAGCCGGGGAATCAATCAGCCCCAGCATTTT
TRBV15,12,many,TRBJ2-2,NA,CATSYHTGELFF,TGTGCCACCAGCTACCACACCGGGGAGCTGTTTTTT
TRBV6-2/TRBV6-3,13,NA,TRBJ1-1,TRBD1,CASSRTGANEAFF,TGTGCCAGCAGCAGGACAGGGGCCAACGAAGCTTTCTTT
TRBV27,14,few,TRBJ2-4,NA,CASSFEGGKNIQYF,TGTGCCAGCAGTTTCGAAGGAGGCAAAAACATTCAGTACTTC
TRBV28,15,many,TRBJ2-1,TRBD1,CASSLGDRVYNEQFF,TGTGCCAGCTCTCTAGGGGACAGAGTATACAATGAGCAGTTCTTC
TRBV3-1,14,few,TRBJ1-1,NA,CASSRSHSNTEAFF,TGTGCCAGCAGCCGGTCCCATTCGAACACTGAAGCTTTCTTT
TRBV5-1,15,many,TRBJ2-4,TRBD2,CASSSGLGGQNIQYF,TGCGCCAGCAGCTCGGGACTAGGCGGCCAAAACATTCAGTACTTC
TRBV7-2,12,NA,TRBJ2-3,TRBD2,CASSTGGGLYYF,TGTGCCAGCAGTACGGGGGGGGGACTTTATTATTTT
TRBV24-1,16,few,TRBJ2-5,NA,CATSDLVRGERETQYF,TGTGCCACCAGTGATTTAGTAAGGGGCGAGCGGGAGACCCAGTACTTC
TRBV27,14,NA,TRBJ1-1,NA,CASSLQWGNTEAFF,TGTGCCAGCAGTTTACAGTGGGGTAACACTGAAGCTTTCTTT
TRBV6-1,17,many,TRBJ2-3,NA,CASSLIGGTGSTDTQYF,TGTGCCAGCAGCCTCATTGGAGGGACGGGAAGCACAGATACGCAGTATTTT
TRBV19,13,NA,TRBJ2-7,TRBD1,CASTDRGRHEQYF,TGTGCCAGTACCGACAGGGGGCGACACGAGCAGTACTTC
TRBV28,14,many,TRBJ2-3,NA,CASSILRDTDTQYF,TGTGCCAGCAGTATCCTCCGAGACACAGATACGCAGTATTTT